The next 14 T cell receptor gamma chains were all read from a single sample in a study of gamma-delta chains in newborns, infants, children. TCRdb made new clone calls on the reads using CATT. The profile covers roughly 700 gamma-chain clones, with under 6% appearing a single time and about a fifth taken by the ten largest. The sequenced material came from blood. The receptors originated from a child who was a newborn, infant or young child, either healthy, febrile or measles-vaccinated (not recorded which).

This clone was recorded a few times. The chain recombines TRGV3 with TRGJP1. The V and J ends lost 0 bases and 1 base, in that order; junction bases with no gene match: 5. Germline V gives CDR1 VTNTFY, CDR2 YDVSTARD (reference sequence). The CDR3 is 16 amino acids. CDR3 residues: CATWDRLFTTGWFKIF. DNA for the CDR3: TGTGCCACCTGGGACAGGCTTTTTACCACTGGTTGGTTCAAGATATTT.

The sample holds a few counts of this clone. A far larger clone is only one base removed, so a read error is likely. Other DNA sequences from this sample encode an identical CDR3 as well. The rearrangement uses TRGV9 and TRGJ1 or TRGJ2. Germline CDR1 is GITISATS and CDR2 is ISYDGTV (reference sequence). This CDR3 is 12 amino acids long. The CDR3 coding sequence is TGTGCCTTGTGGGAGGTGCGTTATAAGAAGCTCTTT. Protein product: CALWEVRYKKLF.

This clone has more than one count but fewer than ten. One base away lies a much larger clone, so this may be a sequencing read error. Other DNA sequences in the same sample also yield this CDR3. The chain is built from TRGV9 and TRGJP. The CDR3 has 17 residues. Looked up from germline, CDR1 is GITISATS and CDR2 is ISYDGTV (reference sequence). Here the CDR3 reads CALWEATQELGKKIKVF. The CDR3, as DNA: TGTGCTTTGTGGGAGGCCACTCAAGAGTTGGGCAAAAAAATCAAGGTATTT.

For this clone: A read error may be the cause here, since a much bigger clone is one base away. The V call is TRGV8, the J call TRGJP1. The germline CDR1 and CDR2 sequences are VENAVY and YDSYNSRV. The CDR3 has 17 amino acids. In nucleotides, the CDR3 is TGTGCCACCTGGGATATAGGCCCTTATACCGCTGGTTGGTTCAAGATATTT. Its translation: CATWDIGPYTAGWFKIF.

Remarks on this clone: Given a far larger clone just one base away, this is likely a sequencing read error. Written as DNA, the CDR3 is TGTGCCACCTGGGACGGGCCAGAATATAAGAAACTCTTT. It is translated as CATWDGPEYKKLF. The chain employs TRGV2 and TRGJ1 or TRGJ2. The CDR3 is made up of 13 amino acids. V trimming: 0 bases; J trimming: 7 bases; junction bases outside the gene matches: 6. The V gene's germline CDR1 is EGSNGY and CDR2 YDSYNSKV.

This clone turned up a few times. Relative to the germline gene, one junction end is altered; a read error may explain this. The V and J genes are TRGV9 and TRGJP. The CDR3 is 16 residues long. In germline, CDR1 is GITISATS, CDR2 ISYDGTV (reference sequence). The CDR3 reads CASWEVQRSGKKIKVF. The CDR3 DNA is TGTGCCTCGTGGGAGGTGCAGAGGTCGGGCAAAAAAATCAAGGTATTT.

Worth noting for this clone: TCRdb's entry gives the protein of a much larger clone, which mismatches this DNA's translation at residue 14, likely from a read error; the protein reported here is translated from the DNA. This sequence joins TRGV9 and TRGJP. CDR1 and CDR2 (germline): GITISATS, ISYDGTV (reference sequence). The CDR3 loop spans 16 amino acids. CDR3 residues: CALWEVQELGKKIQVF. Written as DNA, the CDR3 is TGTGCCTTGTGGGAGGTGCAAGAGTTGGGCAAAAAAATCCAGGTATTT.

In its sample, this clone was seen a few times. A much larger clone sits a single nucleotide away, making a read error possible. J is TRGJP and V is TRGV9. This CDR3 is 17 amino acids long. J gave up 6 bases and V 2 bases, and 7 bases lay outside the gene matches. The germline gives CDR1 GITISATS, CDR2 ISYDGTV (reference sequence). CDR3 amino acids: CALWEARSELGKKIKVF. CDR3 sequence (DNA): TGTGCCTTGTGGGAGGCGCGGTCAGAGTTGGGCAAAAAAATCAAGGTATTT.

Concerning this clone itself: A read error is possible here, since a much larger clone lies one base away. The CDR3 is CALWEVSGTSWFKIF. Here the CDR3 DNA reads TGTGCCTTGTGGGAGGTGTCGGGCACTAGTTGGTTCAAGATATTT. V and J are TRGV9 and TRGJP1. The CDR3 contains 15 residues. Germline V gives CDR1 GITISATS, CDR2 ISYDGTV (reference sequence).

This clone is judged large. V usage is TRGV9 and J usage is TRGJ1 or TRGJ2. The CDR3 consists of 13 residues. Germline V CDR1 and CDR2: GITISATS, ISYDGTV (reference sequence). With V trimmed by 3 bases and J by 6 bases, 8 bases remained unmatched. In nucleotides, the CDR3 is TGTGCCTTGTGGGAGCCTCAGGGTTATAAGAAACTCTTT. Translating gives CALWEPQGYKKLF.

Only a few counts were recorded for this clone. It is likely a read error: a sequence one base away is far more abundant. The chain has TRGV9 and TRGJ1 or TRGJ2. Per the germline V gene, CDR1 is GITISATS and CDR2 is ISYDGTV (reference sequence). CDR3 length: 14 amino acids. V trimming: 6 bases; J trimming: 3 bases; junction bases outside the gene matches: 11. The CDR3 DNA reads TGTGCCTTGTGGAAGATGGCCTTTTATTATAAGAAACTCTTT. This codes for CALWKMAFYYKKLF.

For this clone: This may be a read error, as it is one base from a much larger clone. The chain joins TRGV4 to TRGJ1 or TRGJ2. The V gene's germline CDR1 is EGSTGY and CDR2 YDSYTSSV. The length of the CDR3 is 12 residues. J lost 12 bases, V lost 4 bases, and 12 bases had no gene match. In DNA, the CDR3 is TGTGCCACCTGGGACCGCTTCCTGGGGAAACTCTTT. The encoded protein is CATWDRFLGKLF.

For this clone: Just one base apart from a much larger clone, this may be a read error. The chain uses TRGV8 and TRGJP. Germline values: CDR1 VENAVY, CDR2 YDSYNSRV. This CDR3 is 17 amino acids long. CDR3 loop: CATWDSVGESGKKIKVF. The DNA of the CDR3 is TGTGCCACCTGGGATAGTGTAGGAGAGTCGGGCAAAAAAATCAAGGTATTT.

Note on this clone: Given a far larger clone just one base away, this is likely a sequencing read error. The chain combines TRGV9 with TRGJP. The CDR3 spans 17 residues. The V gene's germline CDR1 is GITISATS and CDR2 ISYDGTV (reference sequence). CDR3 residues: CALWELLQESGKKIKVF. The CDR3 DNA is TGTGCCTTGTGGGAGCTCTTGCAAGAGTCGGGCAAAAAAATCAAGGTATTT.